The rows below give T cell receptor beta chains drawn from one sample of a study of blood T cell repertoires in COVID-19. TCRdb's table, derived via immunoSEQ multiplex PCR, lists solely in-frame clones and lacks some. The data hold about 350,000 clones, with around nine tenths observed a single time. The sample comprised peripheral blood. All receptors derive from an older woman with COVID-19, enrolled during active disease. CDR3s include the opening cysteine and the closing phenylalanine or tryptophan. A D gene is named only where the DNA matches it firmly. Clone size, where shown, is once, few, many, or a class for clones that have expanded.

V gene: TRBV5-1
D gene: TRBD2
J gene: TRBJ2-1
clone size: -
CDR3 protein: CASSSGLAGGLGSGEQFF
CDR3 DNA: TGCGCCAGCAGCTCAGGACTAGCGGGGGGGCTAGGTTCCGGTGAGCAGTTCTTC

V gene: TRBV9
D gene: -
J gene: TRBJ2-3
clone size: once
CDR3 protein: CASSAPRRGLSTDTQYF
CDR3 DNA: TGTGCCAGCAGCGCCCCGAGGAGGGGACTTAGCACAGATACGCAGTATTTT

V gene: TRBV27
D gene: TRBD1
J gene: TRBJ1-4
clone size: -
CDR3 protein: CASSALDRGRGEKLFF
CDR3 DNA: TGTGCCAGCAGTGCCCTAGACAGGGGGCGGGGAGAAAAACTGTTTTTT

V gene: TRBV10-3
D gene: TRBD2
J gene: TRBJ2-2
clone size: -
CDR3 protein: CALAAGDPNTGELFF
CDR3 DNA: TGTGCCCTGGCAGCGGGGGACCCTAACACCGGGGAGCTGTTTTTT

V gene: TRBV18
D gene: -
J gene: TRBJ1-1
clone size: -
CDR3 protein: CASSAYREGTEAFF
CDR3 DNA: TGTGCCAGCTCAGCCTACAGGGAGGGGACTGAAGCTTTCTTT

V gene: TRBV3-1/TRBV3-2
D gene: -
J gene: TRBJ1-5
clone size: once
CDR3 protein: CASSLRQSNQPQHF
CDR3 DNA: TGTGCCAGCAGCCTTCGACAGAGCAATCAGCCCCAGCATTTT

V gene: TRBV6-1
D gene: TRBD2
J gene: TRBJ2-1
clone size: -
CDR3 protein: CASSEAGGKYNEQFF
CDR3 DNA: TGTGCCAGCAGTGAAGCGGGGGGGAAATACAATGAGCAGTTCTTC

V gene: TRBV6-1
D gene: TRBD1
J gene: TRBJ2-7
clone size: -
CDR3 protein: CASSELYGTGVGQYF
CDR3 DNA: TGTGCCAGCAGTGAACTTTACGGGACAGGGGTTGGGCAGTACTTC

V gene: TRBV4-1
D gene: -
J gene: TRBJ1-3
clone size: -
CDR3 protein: CASSQDRGIGNTIYF
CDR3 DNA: TGCGCCAGCAGCCAAGATCGGGGGATTGGAAACACCATATATTTT

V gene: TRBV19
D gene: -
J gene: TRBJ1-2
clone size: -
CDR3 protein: CASSIDRDSYGYTF
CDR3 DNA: TGTGCCAGTAGTATAGACAGGGACTCCTATGGCTACACCTTC

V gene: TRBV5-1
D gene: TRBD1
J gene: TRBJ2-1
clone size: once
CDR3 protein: CASGRQGAGGDEQFF
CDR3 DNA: TGCGCCAGCGGTCGACAGGGGGCTGGAGGAGATGAGCAGTTCTTC

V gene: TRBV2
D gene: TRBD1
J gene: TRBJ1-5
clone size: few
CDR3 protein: CASLDRESGQPQHF
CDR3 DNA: TGTGCCAGCCTTGACAGGGAATCGGGTCAGCCCCAGCATTTT

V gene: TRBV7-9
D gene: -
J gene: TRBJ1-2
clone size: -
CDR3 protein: CASSLVSPEGYTF
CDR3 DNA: TGTGCCAGCAGCTTAGTATCCCCCGAGGGCTACACCTTC

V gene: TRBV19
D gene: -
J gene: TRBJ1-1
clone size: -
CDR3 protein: CASGAASVTEAFF
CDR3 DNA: TGTGCCAGTGGGGCGGCGTCGGTCACTGAAGCTTTCTTT

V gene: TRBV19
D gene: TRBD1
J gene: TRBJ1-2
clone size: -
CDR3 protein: CATQQGVGYGYTF
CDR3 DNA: TGTGCCACCCAACAGGGGGTCGGCTATGGCTACACCTTC

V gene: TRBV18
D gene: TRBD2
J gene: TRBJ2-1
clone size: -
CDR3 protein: CASSPAPLAGGGNEQFF
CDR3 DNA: TGTGCCAGCTCACCAGCCCCTCTGGCGGGGGGAGGCAATGAGCAGTTCTTC

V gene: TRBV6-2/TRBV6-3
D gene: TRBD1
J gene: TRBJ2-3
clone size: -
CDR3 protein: CASSWGQGTDTQYF
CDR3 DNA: TGTGCCAGCAGTTGGGGACAGGGCACAGATACGCAGTATTTT

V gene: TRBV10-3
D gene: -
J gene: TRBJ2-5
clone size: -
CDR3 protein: CAISEESGTQYF
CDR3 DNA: TGTGCCATCAGTGAGGAGAGTGGGACCCAGTACTTC

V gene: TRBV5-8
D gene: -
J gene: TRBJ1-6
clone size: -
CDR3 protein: CASSLTVPGGALHF
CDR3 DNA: TGTGCCAGCAGTCTCACAGTCCCAGGAGGAGCCCTCCACTTT

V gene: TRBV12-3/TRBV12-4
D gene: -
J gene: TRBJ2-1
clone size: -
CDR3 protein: CASRTGSNNEQFF
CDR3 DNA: TGTGCCAGCCGCACAGGGTCGAACAATGAGCAGTTCTTC

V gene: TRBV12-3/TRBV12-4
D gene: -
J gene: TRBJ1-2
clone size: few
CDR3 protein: CASSLGRPAGYTF
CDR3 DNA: TGTGCCAGCAGTTTAGGTCGGCCAGCGGGCTACACCTTC

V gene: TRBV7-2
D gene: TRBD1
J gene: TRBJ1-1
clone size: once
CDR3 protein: CASSLNRGSAFF
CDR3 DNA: TGTGCCAGCAGCCTGAACAGGGGCTCGGCTTTCTTT

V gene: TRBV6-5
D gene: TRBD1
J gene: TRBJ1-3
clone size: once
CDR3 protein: CASSYSAGGGNTIYF
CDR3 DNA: TGTGCCAGCAGTTACTCAGCAGGGGGCGGAAACACCATATATTTT

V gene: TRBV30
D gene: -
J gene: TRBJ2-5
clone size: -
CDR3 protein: CAWSQGLWETQYF
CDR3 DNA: TGTGCCTGGAGTCAGGGACTTTGGGAGACCCAGTACTTC

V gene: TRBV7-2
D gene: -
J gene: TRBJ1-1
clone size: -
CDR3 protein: CASSHSSQPRGTEAFF
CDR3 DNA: TGTGCCAGCAGCCATTCTTCGCAGCCAAGGGGGACTGAAGCTTTCTTT

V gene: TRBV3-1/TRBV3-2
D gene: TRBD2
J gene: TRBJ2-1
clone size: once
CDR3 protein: CASSQDGTAGALNEQFF
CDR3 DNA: TGTGCCAGCAGCCAAGATGGTACAGCGGGGGCCTTGAATGAGCAGTTCTTC

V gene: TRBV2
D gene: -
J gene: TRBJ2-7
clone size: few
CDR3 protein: CASSEGGVAYEQYF
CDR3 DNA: TGTGCCAGCAGTGAAGGGGGGGTTGCCTACGAGCAGTACTTC

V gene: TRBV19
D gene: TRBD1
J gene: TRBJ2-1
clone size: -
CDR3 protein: CASEGQRFNNEQFF
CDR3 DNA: TGTGCCAGTGAGGGACAGAGATTCAACAATGAGCAGTTCTTC

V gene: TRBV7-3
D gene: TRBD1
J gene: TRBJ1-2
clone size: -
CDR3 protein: CASGHGTGSGGYTF
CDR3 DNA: TGTGCCAGCGGACACGGGACAGGGAGTGGTGGCTACACCTTC

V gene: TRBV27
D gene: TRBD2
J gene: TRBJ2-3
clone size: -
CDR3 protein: CASSVVPSGARRPDTQYF
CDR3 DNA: TGTGCCAGCAGTGTCGTGCCTAGCGGGGCTCGTCGTCCAGATACGCAGTATTTT

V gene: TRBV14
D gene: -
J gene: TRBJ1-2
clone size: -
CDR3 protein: CASSQDLNYGYTF
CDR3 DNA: TGTGCCAGCAGCCAAGATCTGAACTATGGCTACACCTTC

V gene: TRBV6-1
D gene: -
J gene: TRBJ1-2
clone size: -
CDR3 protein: CASSDGLVYGYTF
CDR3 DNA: TGTGCCAGCAGTGACGGACTAGTCTATGGCTACACCTTC

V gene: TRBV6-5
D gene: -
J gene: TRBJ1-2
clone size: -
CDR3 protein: CASSYSGLNPNYGYTF
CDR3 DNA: TGTGCCAGCAGTTACTCTGGGCTAAATCCTAACTATGGCTACACCTTC

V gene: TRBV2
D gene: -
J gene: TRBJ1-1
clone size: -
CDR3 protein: CASSWTFANTEAFF
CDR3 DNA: TGTGCCAGCAGTTGGACTTTTGCGAACACTGAAGCTTTCTTT

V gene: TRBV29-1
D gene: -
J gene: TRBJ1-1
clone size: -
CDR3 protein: CSAIRDINTEAFF
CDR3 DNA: TGCAGCGCCATCCGGGACATTAACACTGAAGCTTTCTTT

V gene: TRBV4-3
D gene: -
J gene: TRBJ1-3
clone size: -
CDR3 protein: CASRSDRGNTIYF
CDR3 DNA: TGCGCCAGCCGATCTGACAGGGGAAACACCATATATTTT

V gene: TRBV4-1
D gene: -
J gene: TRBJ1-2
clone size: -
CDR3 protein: CASSQEGGKDYGYTF
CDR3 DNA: TGCGCCAGCAGCCAAGAGGGGGGTAAGGACTATGGCTACACCTTC

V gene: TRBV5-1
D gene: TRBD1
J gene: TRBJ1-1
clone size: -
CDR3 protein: CASSLPGTGNSGEAFF
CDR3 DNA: TGCGCCAGCAGCTTACCGGGGACAGGGAATTCGGGTGAAGCTTTCTTT

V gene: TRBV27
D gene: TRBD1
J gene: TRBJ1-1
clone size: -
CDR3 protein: CASSSTGPIPNTEAFF
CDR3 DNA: TGTGCCAGCAGTTCGACAGGGCCCATTCCGAACACTGAAGCTTTCTTT

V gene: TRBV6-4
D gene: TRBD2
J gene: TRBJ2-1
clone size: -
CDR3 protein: CARPSSGGAFNEQFF
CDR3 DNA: TGTGCCAGGCCCTCTAGCGGGGGGGCTTTTAATGAGCAGTTCTTC

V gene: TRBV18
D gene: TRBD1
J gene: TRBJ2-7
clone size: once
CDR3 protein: CASSQGQVYEQYF
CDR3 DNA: TGTGCCAGCTCACAGGGACAGGTCTACGAGCAGTACTTC

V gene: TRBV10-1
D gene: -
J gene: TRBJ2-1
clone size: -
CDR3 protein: CASSESGLDGNEQFF
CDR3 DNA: TGCGCCAGCAGTGAGTCCGGACTCGACGGGAATGAGCAGTTCTTC

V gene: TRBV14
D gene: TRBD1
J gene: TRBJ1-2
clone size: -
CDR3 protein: CASSPLPQGGNYGYTF
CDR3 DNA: TGTGCCAGCAGCCCTCTACCGCAGGGGGGAAACTATGGCTACACCTTC

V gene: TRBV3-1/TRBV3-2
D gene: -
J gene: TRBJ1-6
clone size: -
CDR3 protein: CASSQVKTSYNSPLHF
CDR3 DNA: TGTGCCAGCAGCCAAGTCAAGACTTCCTATAATTCACCCCTCCACTTT

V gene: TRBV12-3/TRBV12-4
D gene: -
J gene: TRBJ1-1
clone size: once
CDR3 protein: CASSLDGNEAFF
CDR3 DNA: TGTGCCAGCAGTTTAGACGGGAATGAAGCTTTCTTT